Shown below are 29 T cell receptor beta chains from a single sample sequenced in a study of blood T cell repertoires in COVID-19 (TCRdb year 2020). Libraries came from the immunoSEQ multiplex PCR assay. Here the immuneACCESS table is served through TCRdb, limited to in-frame sequences with V and J called. Missing clones are a known gap in these copies; in checked studies unresolved V genes cover under half, and the rest lacks a known reason. The sample records 300,000 to 450,000 clones, less than 90% of which are singletons. Approximately 1% of the sample rests with the top ten. The sample comprised PBMCs or T cells enriched from blood (not recorded which). Receptors were obtained from a woman under 40 who had recovered from COVID-19.

The chain combines TRBV4-1 with TRBJ1-1; possibly TRBD1 for D (5 bases). Germline loops: CDR1 MGHRA, CDR2 YSYEKL. Trimming pared 0 bases from V and 10 bases from J, leaving 24 bases between. The CDR3 spans 17 residues. Here the CDR3 reads CASSQDSRSPVVRGAFF. In DNA, the CDR3 is TGCGCCAGCAGCCAAGACTCCCGGAGTCCGGTAGTAAGGGGAGCTTTCTTT.

This chain joins TRBV2 and TRBJ1-4; 10 positions match TRBD1. CDR1 and CDR2 from the germline V gene are SNHLY and FYNNEI. The CDR3 totals 13 residues. The V gene end was trimmed by 6 bases and the J gene end by 16 bases; junction bases not matched to a gene: 11. CDR3 coding DNA: TGTGCCAGCAGCGGGACAGGGGAGGATTTACGGTTTTTT. It is translated as CASSGTGEDLRFF.

The chain uses TRBV10-1 and TRBJ2-3; TRBD2 might be the D (6 bases). CDR1 is WNHNN and CDR2 is SYGVQD in the germline V gene (reference sequence). Trimming shortened V by 3 bases and J by 5 bases, and 12 bases separated the two germline ends. This CDR3 comprises 14 residues. The CDR3 DNA reads TGCGCCAGCAGTGACGGCGGGGTGGGAGATACGCAGTATTTT. The encoded protein is CASSDGGVGDTQYF.

The CDR3 sequence: CASSLGQGAVGYTF. The DNA of the CDR3 is TGTGCCAGTAGTCTGGGACAGGGGGCAGTTGGCTACACCTTC. The J gene is TRBJ1-2, the V gene TRBV19; TRBD1 agrees at 12 bases. CDR1 and CDR2 from the germline V gene are LNHDA and SQIVND (reference sequence). Unmatched junction bases numbered 5, after V lost 5 bases and J lost 7 bases. CDR3 length: 14 residues.

V and J are TRBV7-9 and TRBJ1-1, with 8 bases lining up with TRBD1. CDR3 length: 14 residues. CDR1 and CDR2 from the germline V gene are SEHNR and FQNEAQ (reference sequence). V lost 5 bases to trimming and J lost 4 bases; unmatched junction nucleotides: 6. CDR3 sequence: CASSPGGGGTEAFF. Written as DNA, the CDR3 is TGTGCCAGCAGCCCAGGGGGCGGGGGCACTGAAGCTTTCTTT.

The chain recombines TRBV19 with TRBJ1-2, with D unclear. Trimming took off 5 bases at V and 13 bases at J, with 14 bases between the two ends. This CDR3 is built from 11 residues. CDR1 LNHDA and CDR2 SQIVND come from the germline V gene (reference sequence). CDR3 in amino acids: CASSGYSGSTF. Here the CDR3 DNA reads TGTGCCAGTAGTGGCTACAGTGGTTCCACCTTC.

This clone was detected once. The V and J genes are TRBV9 and TRBJ1-2, with 9 bases matching TRBD1. V was clipped by 3 bases and J by 4 bases; unmatched bases: 7. The CDR3 loop spans 15 amino acids. Germline CDR1 and CDR2: SGDLS and YYNGEE. CDR3 DNA: TGTGCCAGCAGCGCCGGGACAGGGTTGGGCTATGGCTACACCTTC. Translation: CASSAGTGLGYGYTF.

J is TRBJ2-1 and V is TRBV6-2 or TRBV6-3; 8 bases match TRBD2. CDR3 length equals 16 residues. Germline CDR1 is MNHEY and CDR2 is SVGEGT. Losses at the gene ends were 0 bases for V and 7 bases for J; bases not matched to a gene: 8. CDR3 nucleotide sequence: TGTGCCAGCAGTTACTCGGGACTAGGTGTCTCGAATGAGCAGTTCTTC. Residues: CASSYSGLGVSNEQFF.

V gene TRBV3-1 (or the pseudogene TRBV3-2) combines with J gene TRBJ1-2, with D perhaps matching TRBD1 (6 bases). V lost 5 bases, J lost 3 bases, and 19 bases lay in between. Germline V gene lookup returns CDR1 LGHDT and CDR2 YNNKEL (reference sequence). The CDR3 runs 16 residues. CDR3 sequence: CASSKYTGTGHYGYTF. CDR3 DNA: TGTGCCAGCAGCAAATATACCGGAACAGGGCACTATGGCTACACCTTC.

The V and J genes are TRBV7-6 and TRBJ2-7; 7 bases fit TRBD1. Germline assignment: CDR1 SGHVS and CDR2 FNYEAQ. Losses at the gene ends were 1 base for V and 3 bases for J; bases not matched to a gene: 6. This CDR3 contains 15 residues. The CDR3 coding sequence is TGTGCCAGCAGCTTAGAAGGACAGGCCAGCTACGAGCAGTACTTC. The encoded protein is CASSLEGQASYEQYF.

This rearrangement joins TRBV19 to TRBJ2-1, with D maybe TRBD2 (5 bases). Germline loops: CDR1 LNHDA, CDR2 SQIVND (reference sequence). Trimming left V 3 bases short and J 3 bases short, with 12 bases between. This CDR3 has 15 residues. CDR3 DNA sequence: TGTGCCAGTAGTATTTGGGGTGGGAGCTACAATGAGCAGTTCTTC. It codes for CASSIWGGSYNEQFF.

J is TRBJ2-3 and V is TRBV28, with a weak D call TRBD1 (6 bases). Germline lookup yields CDR1 MDHEN and CDR2 SYDVKM. Deletions cut 7 bases from V and 0 bases from J, with 8 bases between. The CDR3 extends over 13 amino acids. The CDR3 nucleotides read TGTGCCAGCATAGACAGGAGCACAGATACGCAGTATTTT. Translating gives CASIDRSTDTQYF. Variable domain in full (rest from reference TRBV28 and TRBJ2-3): DVKVTQSSRYLVKRTGEKVFLECVQDMDHENMFWYRQDPGLGLRLIYFSYDVKMKEKGDIPEGYSVSREKKERFSLILESASTNQTSMYLCASIDRSTDTQYFGPGTRLTVL.

This clone showed up just once. This chain uses TRBV30 with TRBJ2-7; weak D call: TRBD2 (6 bases). The V end was cut by 3 bases, the J end by 2 bases, with 11 bases between. The CDR3 covers 13 residues. Germline loops: CDR1 GTSNPN, CDR2 SVGIG (reference sequence). The CDR3 loop reads CAWSAGIAYEQYF. Written as DNA, the CDR3 is TGTGCCTGGAGCGCGGGGATCGCCTACGAGCAGTACTTC.

This clone has only one observation. Written as DNA, the CDR3 is TGTGCCAGCAGCTTAGTATCCCTAGCGGGGGGGGCAGATACGCAGTATTTT. This sequence encodes CASSLVSLAGGADTQYF. The chain recombines TRBV7-2 with TRBJ2-3, with TRBD2 matching over 12 bases. Germline V gene lookup returns CDR1 SGHTA and CDR2 FQGNSA. The CDR3 is 17 residues long. V trimming: 1 base; J trimming: 4 bases; junction bases outside the gene matches: 6.

As concerns this clone: The same CDR3 arises from other DNA sequences in this sample as well. This chain's CDR3 is CASSPGTGVRTDTQYF. CDR3 nucleotides: TGTGCCAGCAGTCCCGGGACAGGGGTTCGGACAGATACGCAGTATTTT. The V and J genes are TRBV28 and TRBJ2-3; 10 positions agree with TRBD1. V dropped 5 bases and J dropped 3; count of bases not matched to a gene: 8. CDR1 MDHEN and CDR2 SYDVKM come from the germline V gene. The CDR3 runs to 16 residues.

This chain uses TRBV21-1 with TRBJ1-4; TRBD1, as called in the table, went unchecked against the DNA. TRBV21-1 corresponds to a pseudogene. The CDR3 is 18 amino acids. The chain's CDR3 is CASSKPRDRGHRDEKLFF. CDR3 DNA sequence: TGTGCCAGCAGCAAACCCCGGGACAGGGGGCATCGGGATGAAAAACTGTTTTTT.

The chain couples TRBV6-5 to TRBJ2-1; D unresolved. V was shortened by 4 bases and J by 5 bases, with 15 bases between the two germline ends. There are 15 residues in the CDR3. The V gene's germline CDR1 is MNHEY and CDR2 SVGAGI. This CDR3 is CASSFRPIQNNEQFF. CDR3 in DNA: TGTGCCAGCAGTTTCCGCCCTATACAGAACAATGAGCAGTTCTTC.

Written as DNA, the CDR3 is TGCGCCAGCAGCTTGGAAGGGGGCTGGGGCGGGGAGCTGTTTTTT. Its protein product is CASSLEGGWGGELFF. V is TRBV5-1 and J is TRBJ2-2; TRBD1 matches at 7 bases. Germline CDR1 reads SGHRS; CDR2 reads YFSETQ. V lost 0 bases to trimming and J lost 7 bases; unmatched junction nucleotides: 6. The CDR3 runs to 15 residues.

This chain links TRBV7-2 with TRBJ2-5; 15 bases line up with TRBD2. The V segment lost 4 bases and the J segment 4 bases; nucleotides outside the gene matches: 1. Germline CDR1 reads SGHTA; CDR2 reads FQGNSA. CDR3 length equals 15 residues. CDR3 bases: TGTGCCAGCAGCTGGACTAGCGGGGGGGTAGAGACCCAGTACTTC. This translates into CASSWTSGGVETQYF.

This chain links TRBV28 with TRBJ1-1; D perhaps matches TRBD1 (6 bases). Trimming pared 3 bases from V and 5 bases from J, leaving 19 bases between. The CDR3 spans 16 residues. In germline, CDR1 is MDHEN, CDR2 SYDVKM. In DNA form, the CDR3 reads TGTGCCAGCAGTTTCCCCGGGGGGGCAGGGCGGACTGAAGCTTTCTTT. This sequence encodes CASSFPGGAGRTEAFF.

The rearrangement uses TRBV4-1 and TRBJ1-5; D not resolved. Deletions cut 0 bases from V and 0 bases from J, with 6 bases between. The V gene's germline CDR1 is MGHRA and CDR2 YSYEKL. The CDR3 has 15 amino acids. The DNA of the CDR3 is TGCGCCAGCAGCCAAGAGACTGCTAGCAATCAGCCCCAGCATTTT. Its translation: CASSQETASNQPQHF.

The rearrangement links TRBV27 to TRBJ1-1, with D tentatively TRBD1 (5 bases). With 4 bases removed from V and 5 bases from J, the gap between germline ends came to 14 bases. Germline V lookup: CDR1 MNHEY, CDR2 SMNVEV (reference sequence). CDR3 size: 14 residues. The CDR3 bases are TGTGCCAGCAGTTCCCCCCCAGGGACTACTGAAGCTTTCTTT. It codes for CASSSPPGTTEAFF.

This clone was seen only once. The chain recombines TRBV28 with TRBJ1-2; D possibly corresponds to TRBD1 (5 bases). Trimming stripped 6 bases from V and 0 bases from J, with 8 bases between. The CDR3 has 13 amino acids. Germline CDR1 and CDR2: MDHEN and SYDVKM. The CDR3 region has the DNA TGTGCCAGCAGCCCAGGGACTAACTATGGCTACACCTTC. Encoded protein: CASSPGTNYGYTF.

The V call is TRBV24-1, the J call TRBJ2-1; 10 nucleotides line up with TRBD1. The CDR3 spans 14 residues. Germline V gene lookup returns CDR1 KGHDR and CDR2 SFDVKD. Losses at the gene ends were 4 bases for V and 8 bases for J; bases not matched to a gene: 4. DNA of the CDR3: TGTGCCACCAGTGACTTCGGGACAGGGGATGAGCAGTTCTTC. It is translated as CATSDFGTGDEQFF.

This clone turned up a few times. The chain is built from TRBV5-4 and TRBJ1-1; 10 bases match TRBD1. Trimming cost V 3 bases and J 6 bases; bases outside gene matches: 8. The CDR3 has 15 amino acids. Germline lookup yields CDR1 SGHNT and CDR2 YYREEE (reference sequence). CDR3 nucleotide sequence: TGTGCCAGCAGCTCTGGCGACAGGGGGCGGGCTGAAGCTTTCTTT. Protein product: CASSSGDRGRAEAFF.

J is TRBJ1-6 and V is TRBV28; D gene unclear. Germline V CDR1 and CDR2: MDHEN, SYDVKM. V was pared by 5 bases and J by 9 bases, with 23 bases between. The CDR3 contains 17 residues. The CDR3 sequence: CASSDLSEVERGSPLHF. CDR3 DNA sequence: TGTGCCAGCAGTGATCTGAGTGAGGTAGAACGGGGTTCACCCCTCCACTTT. Drawing the rest from reference TRBV28 and TRBJ1-6, the complete variable domain is DVKVTQSSRYLVKRTGEKVFLECVQDMDHENMFWYRQDPGLGLRLIYFSYDVKMKEKGDIPEGYSVSREKKERFSLILESASTNQTSMYLCASSDLSEVERGSPLHFGNGTRLTVT.

The genes are TRBV14 and TRBJ1-6; 9 bases are shared with TRBD1. The CDR3 sequence is 14 residues long. The V segment lost 3 bases and the J segment 7 bases; nucleotides outside the gene matches: 1. Germline CDR1 is SGHDN and CDR2 is FVKESK. CDR3 in amino acids: CASSQGQGNSPLHF. CDR3 nucleotide sequence: TGTGCCAGCAGCCAGGGACAGGGAAATTCACCCCTCCACTTT.

The V and J genes are TRBV7-7 and TRBJ1-1; 8 nucleotides agree with TRBD1. V gave up 6 bases and J gave up 3 bases; unmatched junction bases: 9. The CDR3 is made up of 15 amino acids. Germline CDR1 and CDR2: SSHAT and FNYEAQ (reference sequence). The chain's CDR3 is CASSSTGGTDTEAFF. The CDR3 DNA reads TGTGCCAGCAGTTCTACAGGGGGTACAGACACTGAAGCTTTCTTT. Full variable domain (rest looked up from reference TRBV7-7 and TRBJ1-1): GAGVSQSPRYKVTKRGQDVTLRCDPISSHATLYWYQQALGQGPEFLTYFNYEAQPDKSGLPSDRFSAERPEGSISTLTIQRTEQRDSAMYRCASSSTGGTDTEAFFGQGTRLTVV.

The chain employs TRBV11-2 and TRBJ2-2; 8 bases are shared with TRBD1. Trimming removed 6 bases from V and 1 base from J; junction bases left unmatched: 7. The CDR3 is 16 amino acids. The germline V gene encodes CDR1 SGHAT and CDR2 FQNNGV. CDR3 sequence reads: CASRRPGTGNTGELFF. In DNA, the CDR3 is TGTGCCAGCAGACGTCCCGGGACAGGGAACACCGGGGAGCTGTTTTTT.